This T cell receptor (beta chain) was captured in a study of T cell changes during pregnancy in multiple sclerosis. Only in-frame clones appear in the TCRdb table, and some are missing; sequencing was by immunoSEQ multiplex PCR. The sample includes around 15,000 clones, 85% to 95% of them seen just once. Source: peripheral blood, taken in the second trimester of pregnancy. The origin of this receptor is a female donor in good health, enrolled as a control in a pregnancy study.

CDR3 coding DNA: TGTGCCAGCAGCTCTTATTACAATGAGCAGTTCTTC. Residues: CASSSYYNEQFF. The V gene is TRBV7-2, the J gene TRBJ2-1, with no clear D. Germline CDR1 reads SGHTA; CDR2 reads FQGNSA. Trimming took 4 bases from V and 4 from J, leaving 5 bases between them. The CDR3 sequence is 12 residues long.